Each of the 4 T cell receptor beta chains below was sequenced from the same sample in a study of blood T cell repertoires in COVID-19 (TCRdb year 2020). Library preparation employed the immunoSEQ multiplex PCR assay. Held by TCRdb, this immuneACCESS table contains in-frame sequences only and omits some clones. Under half of the omission traces to an unresolved V gene where checked; the cause of the rest is unknown. This sample is represented by around 450,000 clones; around 89% of them were singletons. The ten largest clones represent approximately 4.3% of the sample. Sequences were obtained from peripheral blood. The receptor source for this set is a woman in her 30s with acute or convalescent COVID-19.

The chain links TRBV2 to TRBJ1-5, with D hard to call. V was shortened by 6 bases and J by 5 bases, with 8 bases between the two germline ends. The CDR3 consists of 12 residues. Germline lookup yields CDR1 SNHLY and CDR2 FYNNEI. Here the CDR3 reads CASRRPDQPQHF. For the CDR3, the DNA is TGTGCCAGCAGACGTCCAGATCAGCCCCAGCATTTT.

V and J are TRBV19 and TRBJ2-2; 7 positions match TRBD2. With 5 bases clipped from V and 5 bases from J, the junction kept 2 bases outside the gene matches. Germline CDR1 LNHDA, CDR2 SQIVND (reference sequence). This CDR3 region has 13 residues. The CDR3 loop is CASSWGGTGELFF. CDR3 sequence (DNA): TGTGCCAGTAGTTGGGGGGGAACCGGGGAGCTGTTTTTT.

V is TRBV18 and J is TRBJ1-2; possible D gene TRBD1, 5 bases. The V gene lost 3 bases and the J gene lost 5 bases, with 22 bases spanning the gap. In germline, CDR1 is KGHSH, CDR2 LQKENI. The CDR3 is made up of 17 amino acids. The CDR3 nucleotides read TGTGCCAGCTCACCTGAAGGGGCCCACGCGTCCCTATATGGCTACACCTTC. This translates into CASSPEGAHASLYGYTF. The entire variable domain, with the rest obtained from reference TRBV18 and TRBJ1-2, is as follows: NAGVMQNPRHLVRRRGQEARLRCSPMKGHSHVYWYRQLPEEGLKFMVYLQKENIIDESGMPKERFSAEFPKEGPSILRIQQVVRGDSAAYFCASSPEGAHASLYGYTFGSGTRLTVV.

V usage is TRBV24-1 and J usage is TRBJ2-7; perhaps TRBD1 as D (6 bases). V dropped 4 bases and J dropped 7 bases, with 16 bases sitting between them. Germline-derived CDR1 and CDR2 are KGHDR and SFDVKD. The CDR3 contains 14 residues. The CDR3 DNA reads as TGTGCCACCAGTGAAGGGGGTAGATCGCGGGAGCAGTACTTC. It is translated as CATSEGGRSREQYF.